The next 30 T cell receptor beta chains were all read from a single sample in a study of cytomegalovirus exposure and HLA in healthy donors. The PCR used 60 Vbeta and 13 Jbeta primers. Profiling relied on immunoSEQ multiplex PCR, and the TCRdb table lists in-frame clones only, not all of them. The data hold about 150,000 clones, with approximately 64% observed a single time. The specimen sequenced was PBMCs. All receptors come from a woman between 40 and 50 years old in good health and CMV-seronegative.

The chain joins TRBV6-5 to TRBJ1-1; 7 nucleotides match TRBD1. Losses at the gene ends were 6 bases for V and 5 bases for J; bases not matched to a gene: 12. This CDR3 has 15 residues. The V gene's germline CDR1 is MNHEY and CDR2 SVGAGI. This CDR3 reads CASRQQGWIGTEAFF. CDR3 sequence (DNA): TGTGCCAGCAGACAACAGGGGTGGATAGGTACTGAAGCTTTCTTT.

The chain recombines TRBV29-1 with TRBJ1-1; D possibly corresponds to TRBD1 (5 bases). V lost 3 bases and J lost 4, with 24 bases in between. Per the germline V gene, CDR1 is SQVTM and CDR2 is ANQGSEA. CDR3 length: 17 residues. The CDR3 region is CSVDRGGWGARGTEAFF. The CDR3 DNA reads TGCAGCGTTGATCGGGGGGGATGGGGCGCGAGGGGCACTGAAGCTTTCTTT.

The V call is TRBV5-1, the J call TRBJ1-4; D uncertain. The CDR3 covers 14 residues. Trimming left V 0 bases short and J 3 bases short, with 6 bases between. Germline CDR1 SGHRS, CDR2 YFSETQ. In nucleotides, the CDR3 is TGCGCCAGCAGCTTGGGGCAAGCTAATGAAAAACTGTTTTTT. This gives the protein CASSLGQANEKLFF.

The chain combines TRBV9 with TRBJ1-1; D possibly corresponds to TRBD1 (6 bases). CDR3 length: 14 residues. V gave up 4 bases and J gave up 0 bases, with 10 bases separating them. Germline assignment: CDR1 SGDLS and CDR2 YYNGEE. In DNA form, the CDR3 reads TGTGCCAGCAGCCCGGGGGGCATGAACACTGAAGCTTTCTTT. Protein sequence: CASSPGGMNTEAFF.

The CDR3 sequence is CAWSQGLGNTIYF. CDR3 DNA sequence: TGTGCCTGGTCTCAGGGCCTCGGAAACACCATATATTTT. The V gene is TRBV30, the J gene TRBJ1-3, with D perhaps matching TRBD1 (5 bases). The germline V and J ends were trimmed by 5 bases and 4 bases, with 12 bases remaining between them. CDR1 is GTSNPN, CDR2 SVGIG, per germline (reference sequence). There are 13 residues in the CDR3.

V gene TRBV27 combines with J gene TRBJ2-7; 9 nucleotides match TRBD2. The V gene's germline CDR1 is MNHEY and CDR2 SMNVEV (reference sequence). V shed 2 bases and J 2 bases; nucleotides not matched to a gene: 1. The CDR3 has 14 amino acids. Written as DNA, the CDR3 is TGTGCCAGCAGTTTAGAGCGGGGGGCCTACGAGCAGTACTTC. This sequence encodes CASSLERGAYEQYF.

The genes are TRBV18 and TRBJ2-7; the D gene is possibly TRBD2 (7 bases). Trimming took 0 bases from V and 2 from J, leaving 14 bases between them. CDR3 size: 16 residues. Germline CDR1 reads KGHSH; CDR2 reads LQKENI. This chain's CDR3 is CASSPPGGRVPYEQYF. CDR3 sequence (DNA): TGTGCCAGCTCACCACCCGGGGGGCGAGTACCCTACGAGCAGTACTTC.

The chain uses TRBV7-9 and TRBJ1-2; TRBD1 matches at 9 bases. The CDR3 length is 16 residues. In germline, CDR1 is SEHNR, CDR2 FQNEAQ (reference sequence). V was pared by 5 bases and J by 4 bases, with 11 bases of the junction left unmatched. The CDR3, as DNA: TGTGCCAGCAGCCACAAGGAACAGGGGGCGACCTATGGCTACACCTTC. Translated: CASSHKEQGATYGYTF. The variable domain in full, with the rest retrieved from reference TRBV7-9 and TRBJ1-2, is DTGVSQNPRHKITKRGQNVTFRCDPISEHNRLYWYRQTLGQGPEFLTYFQNEAQLEKSRLLSDRFSAERPKGSFSTLEIQRTEQGDSAMYLCASSHKEQGATYGYTFGSGTRLTVV.

The rearrangement uses TRBV2 and TRBJ1-2; the match to TRBD1 covers 7 bases. The trim removed 7 bases at V and 0 bases at J, leaving 5 bases unmatched. CDR3 length equals 14 residues. Germline loops: CDR1 SNHLY, CDR2 FYNNEI. As DNA, the CDR3 is TGTGCCAGCAACCCCGGGACAGCTAACTATGGCTACACCTTC. It codes for CASNPGTANYGYTF.

The chain couples TRBV29-1 to TRBJ1-5; 8 bases align to TRBD1. V was pared by 4 bases and J by 1 base, with 3 bases of the junction left unmatched. Germline assignment: CDR1 SQVTM and CDR2 ANQGSEA. The CDR3 consists of 14 residues. CDR3 in DNA: TGCAGCGTTGTTGGACAGGGAAGCAATCAGCCCCAGCATTTT. It specifies CSVVGQGSNQPQHF.

The chain couples TRBV6-5 to TRBJ1-1; TRBD1 aligns across 7 bases. V was clipped by 6 bases and J by 4 bases; unmatched bases: 8. CDR3 size: 14 residues. Per the germline V gene, CDR1 is MNHEY and CDR2 is SVGAGI. For the CDR3, the DNA is TGTGCCAGCAGGGAGACAGGGTCCCTCACTGAAGCTTTCTTT. It is translated as CASRETGSLTEAFF.

The CDR3 nucleotides read TGTGCCAGCAGCCGACAGGGGGCGCGCGCCGGGGAGCTGTTTTTT. Translated: CASSRQGARAGELFF. The J gene is TRBJ2-2, the V gene TRBV5-4; TRBD1 matches 10 bases. The CDR3 is made up of 15 amino acids. Unmatched junction bases numbered 6, after V lost 4 bases and J lost 6 bases. Germline values: CDR1 SGHNT, CDR2 YYREEE (reference sequence). Together with reference TRBV5-4 and TRBJ2-2, the CDR3 gives the full variable domain: ETGVTQSPTHLIKTRGQQVTLRCSSQSGHNTVSWYQQALGQGPQFIFQYYREEENGRGNFPPRFSGLQFPNYSSELNVNALELDDSALYLCASSRQGARAGELFFGEGSRLTVL.

V usage is TRBV7-8 and J usage is TRBJ1-3; D not resolved. In germline, CDR1 is SGHVS, CDR2 FQNEAQ. The V gene lost 0 bases and the J gene lost 3 bases, with 3 bases spanning the gap. The CDR3 has 13 residues. CDR3 residues: CASSLAHGNTIYF. The CDR3 region has the DNA TGTGCCAGCAGCTTAGCACATGGAAACACCATATATTTT.

This clone has a single count. The chain joins TRBV18 to TRBJ1-1; a possible D gene is TRBD1 (5 bases). The CDR3 is made up of 16 amino acids. CDR1 and CDR2 (germline): KGHSH, LQKENI. V lost 0 bases, J lost 6 bases, and 17 bases lay in between. The CDR3, as DNA: TGTGCCAGCTCACCACCCCGGTACGCGGGAGGGGCTGAAGCTTTCTTT. This translates into CASSPPRYAGGAEAFF.

The chain uses TRBV7-2 and TRBJ1-2; D remains unclear. This CDR3 has 13 amino acids. V gave up 5 bases and J gave up 10 bases, with 17 bases separating them. Looked up from germline, CDR1 is SGHTA and CDR2 is FQGNSA. CDR3 nucleotides: TGTGCCAGCAGCGGCCGCCGGACGGACTTCTACACCTTC. This encodes CASSGRRTDFYTF.

V and J are TRBV6-5 and TRBJ1-3, with TRBD1 identical over 8 bases. The CDR3 length is 15 residues. Per the germline V gene, CDR1 is MNHEY and CDR2 is SVGAGI. Trimming removed 5 bases from V and 0 bases from J; junction bases left unmatched: 3. This CDR3 is CASSAGGLSGNTIYF. DNA for the CDR3: TGTGCCAGCAGTGCAGGGGGCCTCTCTGGAAACACCATATATTTT.

The V and J genes are TRBV4-3 and TRBJ1-5, with unresolved D. Germline assignment: CDR1 LGHNA and CDR2 YSLEER. V was trimmed by 0 bases and J by 4 bases, leaving 10 bases between them. CDR3 length: 15 amino acids. The DNA of the CDR3 is TGCGCCAGCAGCCAAGATCGGGAGGAGAATCAGCCCCAGCATTTT. This gives the protein CASSQDREENQPQHF.

This rearrangement joins TRBV2 to TRBJ1-2; 8 bases agree with TRBD1. V was clipped by 3 bases and J by 7 bases; unmatched bases: 13. This CDR3 contains 16 residues. Germline V gene sequence: CDR1 SNHLY, CDR2 FYNNEI. The CDR3 sequence: CASSEATGGAGGGYTF. The CDR3 DNA is TGTGCCAGCAGTGAGGCAACAGGGGGGGCTGGCGGTGGCTACACCTTC.

The chain recombines TRBV9 with TRBJ1-2; D is undetermined. This CDR3 has 12 residues. CDR1 and CDR2 from the germline V gene are SGDLS and YYNGEE. Trimming stripped 4 bases from V and 8 bases from J, with 12 bases between. CDR3 coding DNA: TGTGCCAGCAGCCCACGCGACGGGGGCTACACCTTC. Amino acids: CASSPRDGGYTF.

The V and J genes are TRBV9 and TRBJ1-1; TRBD1 might be the D (6 bases). Germline V lookup: CDR1 SGDLS, CDR2 YYNGEE. The V and J ends lost 4 bases and 2 bases respectively, with 21 bases between them. The CDR3 extends over 17 amino acids. CDR3 nucleotides: TGTGCCAGCAGCCCTACTCCCCCGGGACACGGAAACACTGAAGCTTTCTTT. Translated: CASSPTPPGHGNTEAFF.

The chain employs TRBV19 and TRBJ1-5, with 7 bases matching TRBD1. This CDR3 comprises 14 residues. The junction had 7 bases not matched to a gene; V was cut back by 7 bases and J by 4 bases. CDR1 is LNHDA and CDR2 is SQIVND in the germline V gene (reference sequence). CDR3 loop: CASTDRELNQPQHF. The CDR3 region has the DNA TGTGCCAGTACCGACAGGGAGCTTAATCAGCCCCAGCATTTT.

The chain recombines TRBV4-3 with TRBJ2-2, with 10 positions matching TRBD2. Germline V CDR1 and CDR2: LGHNA, YSLEER. This CDR3 has 17 amino acids. The ends lost 1 base at V and 7 bases at J; junction bases unmatched: 9. CDR3 in DNA: TGCGCCAGCAGCCAAGGAGAAGCGGGGGGGGTTAGCGGGGAGCTGTTTTTT. This sequence encodes CASSQGEAGGVSGELFF.

For this clone: The same CDR3 arises from other DNA sequences in this sample as well. The chain recombines TRBV5-1 with TRBJ1-5; the D gene is possibly TRBD1 (5 bases). The CDR3 runs to 15 residues. Trimming shortened V by 4 bases and J by 1 base, and 12 bases separated the two germline ends. Germline-derived CDR1 and CDR2 are SGHRS and YFSETQ. This chain's CDR3 is CASSPGLYSNQPQHF. In DNA form, the CDR3 reads TGCGCCAGCAGCCCGGGACTGTACAGCAATCAGCCCCAGCATTTT.

This clone was recorded once. The chain has TRBV5-1 and TRBJ2-3; TRBD2 matches at 9 bases. V dropped 0 bases and J dropped 0; count of bases not matched to a gene: 5. The germline V gene has CDR1 SGHRS and CDR2 YFSETQ. The CDR3 extends over 17 amino acids. CDR3 sequence reads: CASSLGELAGSTDTQYF. The CDR3 region has the DNA TGCGCCAGCAGCTTGGGGGAACTAGCGGGTAGCACAGATACGCAGTATTTT.

This chain links TRBV5-4 with TRBJ1-1; D possibly corresponds to TRBD1 (6 bases). Germline V gene sequence: CDR1 SGHNT, CDR2 YYREEE (reference sequence). The CDR3 sequence is 14 residues long. V lost 0 bases and J 4 bases, leaving 10 bases between the germline ends. CDR3 coding DNA: TGTGCCAGCAGCTTGGGACAGGATGCCACTGAAGCTTTCTTT. Its translation: CASSLGQDATEAFF.

This clone showed up just a few times. V is TRBV11-3 and J is TRBJ2-2, with a tentative D call TRBD2 (6 bases). This CDR3 is 16 amino acids long. Trimming took off 1 base at V and 6 bases at J, with 15 bases between the two ends. CDR1 is SGHNT and CDR2 is YENEEA in the germline V gene. The CDR3 here is CASSLGGLEVAGELFF. CDR3 DNA: TGTGCCAGCAGCTTAGGGGGACTCGAAGTGGCCGGGGAGCTGTTTTTT.

The V and J genes are TRBV2 and TRBJ2-5; 9 bases are shared with TRBD1. V shed 9 bases, J shed 5 bases, and the junction held 13 bases outside the gene matches. This CDR3 spans 15 amino acids. Germline CDR1 reads SNHLY; CDR2 reads FYNNEI. CDR3 amino acids: CASRTGTGITETQYF. DNA for the CDR3: TGTGCCAGTAGAACCGGGACAGGGATTACGGAGACCCAGTACTTC.

The rearrangement uses TRBV28 and TRBJ2-3, with D perhaps TRBD2 (7 bases). V was clipped by 7 bases and J by 7 bases, with 18 bases between them. CDR1 is MDHEN, CDR2 SYDVKM, per germline. The CDR3 has 14 amino acids. The CDR3 protein is CASTGGGLRNTQYF. CDR3 nucleotide sequence: TGTGCCAGCACTGGCGGGGGCTTAAGAAATACGCAGTATTTT.

The chain has TRBV7-3 and TRBJ2-1; 8 bases agree with TRBD1. J lost 3 bases, V lost 0 bases, and 4 bases had no gene match. This CDR3 is 16 amino acids long. Germline assignment: CDR1 SGHTA and CDR2 FQGTGA. Here the CDR3 reads CASSLTGQGFYNEQFF. CDR3 bases: TGTGCCAGCAGCTTAACTGGACAGGGCTTCTACAATGAGCAGTTCTTC.

This clone was recorded a few times. The V call is TRBV6-1, the J call TRBJ2-3; perhaps TRBD2 as D (5 bases). The CDR3 consists of 13 residues. Germline CDR1 is MNHNS and CDR2 is SASEGT. The V gene lost 9 bases and the J gene lost 1 base, with 11 bases spanning the gap. Here the CDR3 reads CASKTGGTDTQYF. For the CDR3, the DNA is TGTGCCAGTAAGACCGGGGGCACAGATACGCAGTATTTT.